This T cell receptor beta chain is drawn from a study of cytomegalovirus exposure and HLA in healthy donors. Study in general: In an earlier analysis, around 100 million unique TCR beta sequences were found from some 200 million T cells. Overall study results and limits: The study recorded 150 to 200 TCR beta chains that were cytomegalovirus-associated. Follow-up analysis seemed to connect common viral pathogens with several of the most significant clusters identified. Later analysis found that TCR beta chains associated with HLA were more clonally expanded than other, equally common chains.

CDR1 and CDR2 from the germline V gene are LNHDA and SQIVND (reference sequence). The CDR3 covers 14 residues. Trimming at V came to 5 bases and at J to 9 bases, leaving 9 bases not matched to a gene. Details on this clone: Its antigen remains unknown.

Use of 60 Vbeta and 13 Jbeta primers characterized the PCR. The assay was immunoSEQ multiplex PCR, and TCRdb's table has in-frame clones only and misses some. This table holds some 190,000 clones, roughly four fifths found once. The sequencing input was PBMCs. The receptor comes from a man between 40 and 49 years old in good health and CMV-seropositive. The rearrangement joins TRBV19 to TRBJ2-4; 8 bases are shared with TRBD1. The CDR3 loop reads CASSAPGGAGIQYF. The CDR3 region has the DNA TGTGCCAGTAGTGCTCCAGGGGGCGCGGGCATTCAGTACTTC.